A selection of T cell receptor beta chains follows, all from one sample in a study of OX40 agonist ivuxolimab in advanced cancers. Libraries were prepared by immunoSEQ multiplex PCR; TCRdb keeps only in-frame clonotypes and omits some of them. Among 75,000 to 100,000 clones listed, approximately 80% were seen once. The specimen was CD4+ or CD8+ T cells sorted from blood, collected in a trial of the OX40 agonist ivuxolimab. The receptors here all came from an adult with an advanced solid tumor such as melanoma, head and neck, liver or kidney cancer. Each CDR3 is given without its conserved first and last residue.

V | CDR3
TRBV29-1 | SARGIGTDTQY
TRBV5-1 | ASSWPNSGSTDTQY
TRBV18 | ASSPDSGSGTGELF
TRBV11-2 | ASSLIVPTGTQY
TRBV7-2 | ASSQEGRGDGEQY
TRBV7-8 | ASSRTSGSFYNEQF
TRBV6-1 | ASSETGTGELF
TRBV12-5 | ASGPQGPRAEKLF
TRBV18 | ASSPTRGNSNQPQH
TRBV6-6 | ASTRQLDGGNTEAF
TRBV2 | ASSAPRASGGFHNEQF
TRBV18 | ASSPGLAGTYEQY
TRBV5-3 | ARSLDGPDRAHGYT
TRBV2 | ASPTGGAHTDTQY
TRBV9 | ASSGHREGGYT
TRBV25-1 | ASSPQGAGGYT
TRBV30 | ARKRLGEEGYT
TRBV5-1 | ASSSPGTRSGGSYEQY
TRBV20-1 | SARPALEQF
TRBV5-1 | ASTLAGGSSYEQY
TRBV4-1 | ASSRDRSSNQPQH
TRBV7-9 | ASSSPQGNEQF
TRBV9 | ASSVGAPLTDTQY
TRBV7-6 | ASSSRGGDEQF
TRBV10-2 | ASKASSDYGYT
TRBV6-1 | ASSGLAVGANVLT